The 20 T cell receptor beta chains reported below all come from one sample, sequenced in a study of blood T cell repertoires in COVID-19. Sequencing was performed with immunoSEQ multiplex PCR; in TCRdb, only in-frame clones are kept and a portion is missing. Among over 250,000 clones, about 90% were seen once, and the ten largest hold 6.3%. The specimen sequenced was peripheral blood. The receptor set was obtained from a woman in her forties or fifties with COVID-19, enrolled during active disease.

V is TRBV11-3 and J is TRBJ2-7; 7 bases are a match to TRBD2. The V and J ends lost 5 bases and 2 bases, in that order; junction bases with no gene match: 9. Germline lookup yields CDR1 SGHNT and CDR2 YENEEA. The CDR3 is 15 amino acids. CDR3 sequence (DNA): TGTGCCAGCAGCCGCCCAGGGCGGGAGCCCTACGAGCAGTACTTC. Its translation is CASSRPGREPYEQYF.

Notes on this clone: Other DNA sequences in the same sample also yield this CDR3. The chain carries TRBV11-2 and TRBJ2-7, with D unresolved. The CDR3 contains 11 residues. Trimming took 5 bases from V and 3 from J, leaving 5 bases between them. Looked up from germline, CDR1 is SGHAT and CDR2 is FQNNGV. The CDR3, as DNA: TGTGCCAGCAGCCCCAGCTACGAGCAGTACTTC. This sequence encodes CASSPSYEQYF.

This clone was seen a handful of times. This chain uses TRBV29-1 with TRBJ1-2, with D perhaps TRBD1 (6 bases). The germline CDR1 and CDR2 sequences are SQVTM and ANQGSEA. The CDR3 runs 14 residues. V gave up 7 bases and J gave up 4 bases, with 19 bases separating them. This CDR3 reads CSAGGPTDLYGYTF. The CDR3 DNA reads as TGCAGCGCTGGGGGCCCGACAGACCTCTATGGCTACACCTTC. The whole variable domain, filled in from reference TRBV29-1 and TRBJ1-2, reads SAVISQKPSRDICQRGTSLTIQCQVDSQVTMMFWYRQQPGQSLTLIATANQGSEATYESGFVIDKFPISRPNLTFSTLTVSNMSPEDSSIYLCSAGGPTDLYGYTFGSGTRLTVV.

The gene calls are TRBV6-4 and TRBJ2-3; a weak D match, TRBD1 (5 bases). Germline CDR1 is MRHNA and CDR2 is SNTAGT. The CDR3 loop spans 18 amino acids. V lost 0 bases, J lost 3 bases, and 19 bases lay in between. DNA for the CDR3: TGTGCCAGCAGTGACTCAGGCTTAGGACAAGGAATTACAGATACGCAGTATTTT. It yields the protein CASSDSGLGQGITDTQYF.

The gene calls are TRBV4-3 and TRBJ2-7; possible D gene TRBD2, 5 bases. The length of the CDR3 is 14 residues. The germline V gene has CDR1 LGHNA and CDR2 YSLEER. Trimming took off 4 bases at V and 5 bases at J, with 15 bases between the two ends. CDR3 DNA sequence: TGCGCCAGCAGCCTCAAAACTAGTTTCGACGAGCAGTACTTC. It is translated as CASSLKTSFDEQYF.

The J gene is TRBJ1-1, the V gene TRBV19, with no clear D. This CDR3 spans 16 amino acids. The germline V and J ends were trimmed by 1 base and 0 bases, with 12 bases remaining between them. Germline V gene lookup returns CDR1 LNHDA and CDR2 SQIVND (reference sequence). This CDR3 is CASSIVPTRLNTEAFF. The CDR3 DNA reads TGTGCCAGTAGTATAGTCCCCACACGCCTGAACACTGAAGCTTTCTTT.

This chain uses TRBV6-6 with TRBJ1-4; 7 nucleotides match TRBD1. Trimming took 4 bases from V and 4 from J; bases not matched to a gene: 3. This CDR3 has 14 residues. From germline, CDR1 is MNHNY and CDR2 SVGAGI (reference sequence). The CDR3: CASSLGQLNEKLFF. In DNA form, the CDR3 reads TGTGCCAGCAGTTTGGGACAGCTTAATGAAAAACTGTTTTTT.

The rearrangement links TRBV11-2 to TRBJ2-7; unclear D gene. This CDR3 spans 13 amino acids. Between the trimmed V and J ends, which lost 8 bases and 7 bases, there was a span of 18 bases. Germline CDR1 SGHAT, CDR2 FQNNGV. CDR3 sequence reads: CASLSQVGEEQYF. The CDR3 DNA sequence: TGTGCCAGCCTCTCCCAAGTGGGCGAGGAGCAGTACTTC.

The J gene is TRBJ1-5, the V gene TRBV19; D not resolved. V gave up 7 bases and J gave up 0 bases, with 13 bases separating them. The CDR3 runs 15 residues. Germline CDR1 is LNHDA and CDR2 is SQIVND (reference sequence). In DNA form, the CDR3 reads TGTGCCAGTATTCAGGATACCTATAGCAATCAGCCCCAGCATTTT. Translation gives CASIQDTYSNQPQHF.

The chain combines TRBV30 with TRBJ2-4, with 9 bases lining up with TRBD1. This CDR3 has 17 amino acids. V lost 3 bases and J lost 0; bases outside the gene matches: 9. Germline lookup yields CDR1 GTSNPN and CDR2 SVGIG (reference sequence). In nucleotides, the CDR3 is TGTGCCTGGAGACCACAGGGGGCCAGTATAGCCAAAAACATTCAGTACTTC. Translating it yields CAWRPQGASIAKNIQYF.

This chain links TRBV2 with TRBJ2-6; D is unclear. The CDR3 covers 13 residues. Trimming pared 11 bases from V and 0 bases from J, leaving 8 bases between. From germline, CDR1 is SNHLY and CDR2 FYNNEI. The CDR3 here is CAPRSSGANVLTF. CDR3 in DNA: TGTGCCCCTAGAAGCTCTGGGGCCAACGTCCTGACTTTC.

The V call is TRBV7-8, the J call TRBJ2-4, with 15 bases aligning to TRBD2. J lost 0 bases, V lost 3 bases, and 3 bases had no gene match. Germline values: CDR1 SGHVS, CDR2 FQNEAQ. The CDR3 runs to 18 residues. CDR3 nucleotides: TGTGCCAGCAGCTTGGGACTAGCGGGAGGAACAGCCAAAAACATTCAGTACTTC. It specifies CASSLGLAGGTAKNIQYF. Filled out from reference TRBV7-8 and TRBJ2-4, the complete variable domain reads GAGVSQSPRYKVAKRGQDVALRCDPISGHVSLFWYQQALGQGPEFLTYFQNEAQLDKSGLPSDRFFAERPEGSVSTLKIQRTQQEDSAVYLCASSLGLAGGTAKNIQYFGAGTRLSVL.

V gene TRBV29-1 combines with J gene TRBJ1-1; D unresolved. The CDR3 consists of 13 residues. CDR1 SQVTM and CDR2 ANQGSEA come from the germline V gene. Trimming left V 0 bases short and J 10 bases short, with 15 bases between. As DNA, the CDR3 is TGCAGCGTTGAAGATCCCGCAGGAGGACCAGCTTTCTTT. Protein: CSVEDPAGGPAFF.

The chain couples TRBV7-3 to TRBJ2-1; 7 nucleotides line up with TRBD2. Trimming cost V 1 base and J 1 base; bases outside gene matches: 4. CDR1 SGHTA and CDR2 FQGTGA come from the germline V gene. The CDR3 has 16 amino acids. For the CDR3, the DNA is TGTGCCAGCAGCTTAAGCGCTAGCGGTTCCTACAATGAGCAGTTCTTC. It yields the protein CASSLSASGSYNEQFF.

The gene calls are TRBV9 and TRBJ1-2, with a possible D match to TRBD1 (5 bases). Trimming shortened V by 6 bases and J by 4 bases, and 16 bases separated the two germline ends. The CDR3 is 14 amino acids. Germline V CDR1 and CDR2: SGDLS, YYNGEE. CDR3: CASKSWGLRYGYTF. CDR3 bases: TGTGCCAGCAAGTCCTGGGGACTGCGCTATGGCTACACCTTC.

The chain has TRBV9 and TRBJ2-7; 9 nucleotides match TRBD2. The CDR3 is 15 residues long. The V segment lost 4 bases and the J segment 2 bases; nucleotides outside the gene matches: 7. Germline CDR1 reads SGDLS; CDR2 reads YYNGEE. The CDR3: CASSPTLAGTYEQYF. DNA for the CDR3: TGTGCCAGCAGCCCCACCCTAGCGGGAACCTACGAGCAGTACTTC.

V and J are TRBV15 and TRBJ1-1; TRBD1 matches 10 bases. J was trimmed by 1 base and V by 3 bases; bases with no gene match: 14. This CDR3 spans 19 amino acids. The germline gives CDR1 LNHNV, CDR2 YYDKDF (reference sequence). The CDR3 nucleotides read TGTGCCACCAGCAGTAAGAACTCGGGACAGGGGCCCTGGAACACTGAAGCTTTCTTT. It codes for CATSSKNSGQGPWNTEAFF.

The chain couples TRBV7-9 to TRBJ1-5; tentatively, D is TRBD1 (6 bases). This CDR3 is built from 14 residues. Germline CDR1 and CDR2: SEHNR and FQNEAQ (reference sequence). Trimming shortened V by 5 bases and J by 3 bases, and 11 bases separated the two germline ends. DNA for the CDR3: TGTGCCAGCAGCCTCGGACAGTTCAATCAGCCCCAGCATTTT. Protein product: CASSLGQFNQPQHF.

DNA for the CDR3: TGTGCCAGCAGCCACTCGGGACTCGGGAGCTATGGCTACACCTTC. Translating it yields CASSHSGLGSYGYTF. The V call is TRBV4-2, the J call TRBJ1-2, with a weak D call TRBD1 (5 bases). CDR1 is LGHNA, CDR2 YNFKEQ, per germline. Trimming shortened V by 3 bases and J by 4 bases, and 15 bases separated the two germline ends. The CDR3 is made up of 15 amino acids.

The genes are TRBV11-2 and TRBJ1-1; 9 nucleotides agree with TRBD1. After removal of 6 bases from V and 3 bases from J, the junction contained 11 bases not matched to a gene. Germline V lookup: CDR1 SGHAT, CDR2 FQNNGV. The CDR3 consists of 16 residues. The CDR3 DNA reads TGTGCCAGCAGATTCGCCGGGACAGGGAAACACACTGAAGCTTTCTTT. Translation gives CASRFAGTGKHTEAFF.